This passage covers 11 T cell receptor beta chains from one sample sequenced in a study of blood T cells in healthy people across ages. A second PCR, run for about 6 to 11 cycles, used a sample-barcoded 5' primer plus a J-beta primer mix. From the 5' RACE reads, TCRdb called clonotypes with MiXCR, one entry per CDR3 protein. The sample has 1.5 million to 2 million distinct CDR3 sequences; 30% to 40% are singletons. The specimen was blood. These receptors came from a human donor in good health.

This clonotype was picked up a small number of times. The chain couples TRBV12-3 or TRBV12-4 to TRBJ1-5; D gene ambiguous. The CDR3 covers 12 residues. V lost 4 bases, J lost 5 bases, and 6 bases lay in between. CDR3: CASSSIDQPQHF. For the CDR3, the DNA is TGTGCCAGCAGTTCTATAGATCAGCCCCAGCATTTT.

This clonotype was counted a few times. V is TRBV29-1 and J is TRBJ1-2; unclear D gene. V lost 3 bases and J lost 7, with 18 bases in between. This CDR3 region has 14 residues. Germline V gene data show CDR1 as SQVTM and CDR2 as ANQGSEA. CDR3 protein: CSVDWTPQRSGYTF. Here the CDR3 DNA reads TGCAGCGTTGACTGGACCCCTCAAAGAAGTGGCTACACCTTC.

The chain recombines TRBV7-9 with TRBJ1-6; 7 bases agree with TRBD1. The germline CDR1 and CDR2 sequences are SEHNR and FQNEAQ (reference sequence). The CDR3 has 13 residues. V lost 3 bases and J lost 11; bases outside the gene matches: 4. The CDR3 nucleotides read TGTGCCAGCAGCTTCCGGGACAGTACACCCCTCCACTTT. This encodes CASSFRDSTPLHF. Complete variable domain (other parts from reference TRBV7-9 and TRBJ1-6): DTGVSQNPRHKITKRGQNVTFRCDPISEHNRLYWYRQTLGQGPEFLTYFQNEAQLEKSRLLSDRFSAERPKGSFSTLEIQRTEQGDSAMYLCASSFRDSTPLHFGNGTRLTVT.

This clonotype was recorded a few times. The J gene is TRBJ2-3, the V gene TRBV7-8; TRBD2 aligns across 10 bases. This CDR3 is 16 amino acids long. V lost 5 bases and J lost 7; bases outside the gene matches: 12. Per the germline V gene, CDR1 is SGHVS and CDR2 is FQNEAQ. CDR3 nucleotides: TGTGCCAGCAGCGACGCCGCTAGCGGGGGCCTGTATACGCAGTATTTT. Its translation is CASSDAASGGLYTQYF.

This clonotype was seen a few times. CDR3 nucleotides: TGCGCCAGCGGGACGGACACGCGCAATGAAAAACTGTTTTTT. Amino acid sequence: CASGTDTRNEKLFF. This sequence joins TRBV4-1 and TRBJ1-4; weak D call: TRBD1 (5 bases). V was cut by 8 bases and J by 5 bases, with 15 bases left in between. The CDR3 has 14 residues. In germline, CDR1 is MGHRA, CDR2 YSYEKL.

The chain uses TRBV11-1 and TRBJ2-1, with D tentatively TRBD2 (6 bases). V gave up 5 bases and J gave up 5 bases, with 16 bases separating them. This CDR3 has 15 amino acids. The germline CDR1 and CDR2 sequences are SGHAT and FQDESV (reference sequence). CDR3 protein: CASSPVGGTDNEQFF. DNA for the CDR3: TGTGCCAGCAGCCCAGTTGGGGGGACGGACAATGAGCAGTTCTTC.

This chain links TRBV7-2 with TRBJ2-3; D not resolved. The germline V and J ends were trimmed by 5 bases and 2 bases, with 11 bases remaining between them. This CDR3 spans 14 amino acids. The V gene's germline CDR1 is SGHTA and CDR2 FQGNSA. The CDR3 coding sequence is TGTGCCAGCAGCCTGACGGCCTACACAGATACGCAGTATTTT. Translating gives CASSLTAYTDTQYF.

A single count supports this clonotype. The J gene is TRBJ1-1, the V gene TRBV29-1; no definite D call. Germline CDR1 reads SQVTM; CDR2 reads ANQGSEA. V shed 0 bases and J shed 12 bases, with 11 bases lying between them. The CDR3 runs 11 residues. The CDR3 coding sequence is TGCAGCGTTGAAGAGGGATCGGTGACTTTCTTT. Translated: CSVEEGSVTFF.

V and J are TRBV10-3 and TRBJ2-2; TRBD1 agrees at 8 bases. This CDR3 is built from 15 residues. Germline lookup yields CDR1 ENHRY and CDR2 SYGVKD. V shed 6 bases and J 3 bases; nucleotides not matched to a gene: 6. The CDR3 spells CAISEDREHTGELFF. CDR3 bases: TGTGCCATCAGCGAGGACAGGGAGCACACCGGGGAGCTGTTTTTT.

This chain connects TRBV12-3 or TRBV12-4 to TRBJ2-3; perhaps TRBD1 as D (5 bases). V was trimmed by 6 bases and J by 5 bases, leaving 15 bases between them. This CDR3 has 14 amino acids. CDR3: CASRKIGAGDTQYF. The DNA for the CDR3 is TGTGCCAGCAGAAAGATAGGGGCCGGAGATACGCAGTATTTT.

Ten or more counts support this clonotype. The CDR3 region is CASSLQGTYNEQFF. CDR3 DNA sequence: TGTGCCAGCAGCTTACAGGGGACGTACAATGAGCAGTTCTTC. The chain links TRBV7-3 to TRBJ2-1; possible D gene TRBD1, 6 bases. The CDR3 totals 14 residues. Trimming removed 2 bases from V and 4 bases from J, with 9 bases in between. Per the germline V gene, CDR1 is SGHTA and CDR2 is FQGTGA.